This record concerns one TCR beta chain sequence. No antigen is known for it. Clones were read by immunoSEQ multiplex PCR, and TCRdb kept only the in-frame ones, dropping some. The sample carries 150,000 to 200,000 clones, 90% recorded once. This sample was taken from a study of T cell responses to AZD1222 COVID-19 vaccine. As for the study in general: Some second doses came at about 4 weeks and others at about 12 weeks; these were pooled. Study results and limitations: Increases in Spike-specific TCR breadth and depth were seen after two AZD1222 doses. Targeting of unmutated variant regions was reportedly seen in nearly half of spike-specific TCRs.

V was pared by 5 bases and J by 2 bases, with 5 bases of the junction left unmatched. The CDR3 runs to 14 residues. In germline, CDR1 is LNHDA, CDR2 SQIVND (reference sequence). This chain links TRBV19 with TRBJ2-7, with 8 bases matching TRBD1. The TCR comes from an adult in good health. Sequencing was performed on peripheral blood, taken on day 0 of AZD1222 vaccination. The CDR3 region has the DNA TGTGCCAGTAGTTCTGGACAGGGCGCCTACGAGCAGTACTTC. The encoded protein is CASSSGQGAYEQYF.